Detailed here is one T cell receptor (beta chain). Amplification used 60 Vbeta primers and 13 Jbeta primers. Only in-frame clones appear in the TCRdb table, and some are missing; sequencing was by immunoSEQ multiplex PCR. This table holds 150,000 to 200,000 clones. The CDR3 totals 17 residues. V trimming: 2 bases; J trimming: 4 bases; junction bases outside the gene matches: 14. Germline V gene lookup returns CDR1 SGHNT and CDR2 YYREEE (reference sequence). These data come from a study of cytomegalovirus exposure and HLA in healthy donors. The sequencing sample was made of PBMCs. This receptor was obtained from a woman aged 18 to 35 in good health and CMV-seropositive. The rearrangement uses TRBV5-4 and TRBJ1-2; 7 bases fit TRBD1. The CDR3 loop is CASSFGGGAGGLYGYTF. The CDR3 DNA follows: TGTGCCAGCAGCTTTGGGGGTGGAGCAGGGGGGCTCTATGGCTACACCTTC.